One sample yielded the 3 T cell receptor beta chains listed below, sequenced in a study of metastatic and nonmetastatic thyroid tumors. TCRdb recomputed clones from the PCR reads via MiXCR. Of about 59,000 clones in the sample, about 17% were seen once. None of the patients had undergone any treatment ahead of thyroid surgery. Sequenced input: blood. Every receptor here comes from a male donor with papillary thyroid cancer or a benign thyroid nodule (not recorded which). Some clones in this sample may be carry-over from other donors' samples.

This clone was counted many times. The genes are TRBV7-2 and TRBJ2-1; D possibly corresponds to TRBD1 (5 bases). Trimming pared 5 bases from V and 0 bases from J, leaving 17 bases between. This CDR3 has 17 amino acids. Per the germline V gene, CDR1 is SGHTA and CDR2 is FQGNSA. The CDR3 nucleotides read TGTGCCAGCAGCCCTTCCAGGGCCCCTTACTCCTACAATGAGCAGTTCTTC. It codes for CASSPSRAPYSYNEQFF. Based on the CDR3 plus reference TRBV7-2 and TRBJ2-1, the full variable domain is GAGVSQSPSNKVTEKGKDVELRCDPISGHTALYWYRQSLGQGLEFLIYFQGNSAPDKSGLPSDRFSAERTGGSVSTLTIQRTQQEDSAVYLCASSPSRAPYSYNEQFFGPGTRLTVL.

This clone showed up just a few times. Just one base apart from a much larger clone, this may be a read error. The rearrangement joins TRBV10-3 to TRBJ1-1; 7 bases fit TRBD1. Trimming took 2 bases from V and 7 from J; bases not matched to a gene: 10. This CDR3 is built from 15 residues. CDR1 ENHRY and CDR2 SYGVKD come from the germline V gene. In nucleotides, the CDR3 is TGTGCCATCAGTGAGCCCACAGGGGTGGCCAATGAAGCTTTCTTT. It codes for CAISEPTGVANEAFF.

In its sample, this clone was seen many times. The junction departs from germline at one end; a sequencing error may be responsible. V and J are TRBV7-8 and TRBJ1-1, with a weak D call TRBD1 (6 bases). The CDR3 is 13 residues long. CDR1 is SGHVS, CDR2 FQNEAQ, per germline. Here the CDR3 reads CASSPLDRPLPRF. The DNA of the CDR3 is TGTGCCAGCAGCCCCTTGGACAGACCTCTACCCCGTTTT.